The 16 T cell receptor beta chains presented below share a single source sample, sequenced in a study of blood T cell repertoires in COVID-19 (dated by TCRdb to between 2020 and 2021). The library relied on the immunoSEQ multiplex PCR assay. The clones in this table, taken by TCRdb from immuneACCESS, are in-frame only. Not every clone is retained; where verified, under half of the shortfall comes from an unresolved V gene, and the cause of the rest is unknown. Recorded for this sample are about 100,000 clones; 85% to 90% of them occurred a single time. The ten top clones hold about 4.6% of the sample. Sequences were obtained from peripheral blood. These receptors originate from a human donor in a cohort sampled during active COVID-19.

The J gene is TRBJ1-5, the V gene TRBV7-9; 8 bases line up with TRBD1. V dropped 6 bases and J dropped 5; count of bases not matched to a gene: 6. Germline V gene sequence: CDR1 SEHNR, CDR2 FQNEAQ (reference sequence). The CDR3 is made up of 14 amino acids. The CDR3 region is CASSQQGGDQPQHF. The CDR3 DNA reads TGTGCCAGCAGTCAACAGGGGGGAGATCAGCCCCAGCATTTT.

V is TRBV5-4 and J is TRBJ2-7; 10 bases fit TRBD1. The CDR3 totals 14 residues. The V gene end was trimmed by 3 bases and the J gene end by 5 bases; junction bases not matched to a gene: 5. Germline loops: CDR1 SGHNT, CDR2 YYREEE (reference sequence). The CDR3 spells CASSSTGGRDEQYF. CDR3 nucleotides: TGTGCCAGCAGCTCGACAGGGGGCAGGGACGAGCAGTACTTC.

The gene calls are TRBV18 and TRBJ2-5; no definite D call. CDR3 length: 13 amino acids. Germline CDR1 and CDR2: KGHSH and LQKENI. V dropped 3 bases and J dropped 2 bases, with 7 bases sitting between them. CDR3 in DNA: TGTGCCAGCTCACCTGGGCTACAAGAGACCCAGTACTTC. Amino acid sequence: CASSPGLQETQYF.

V gene TRBV28 combines with J gene TRBJ1-2; TRBD1 matches 9 bases. The CDR3 is made up of 14 amino acids. V gave up 3 bases and J gave up 8 bases; unmatched junction bases: 7. Germline V CDR1 and CDR2: MDHEN, SYDVKM. CDR3 protein: CASSLAGTGKGYTF. The DNA for the CDR3 is TGTGCCAGCAGTTTGGCCGGGACAGGGAAAGGCTACACCTTC.

The V and J genes are TRBV15 and TRBJ2-4; TRBD1 matches 10 bases. The CDR3 has 19 residues. The ends lost 9 bases at V and 1 base at J; junction bases unmatched: 18. CDR1 and CDR2 from the germline V gene are LNHNV and YYDKDF (reference sequence). CDR3 amino acids: CATSPKGTGESLAKNIQYF. DNA for the CDR3: TGTGCCACGAGCCCAAAAGGGACAGGGGAATCCTTGGCCAAAAACATTCAGTACTTC.

The chain carries TRBV5-1 and TRBJ2-3; 8 bases align to TRBD1. Germline CDR1 SGHRS, CDR2 YFSETQ. J lost 1 base, V lost 4 bases, and 8 bases had no gene match. The CDR3 is 16 residues long. The CDR3 DNA sequence: TGCGCCAGCAGCACAGTGGCACAGGGGGGCACAGATACGCAGTATTTT. Protein product: CASSTVAQGGTDTQYF.

The chain couples TRBV5-5 to TRBJ1-3; maybe TRBD1 (5 bases). This CDR3 region has 15 residues. V was cut by 2 bases and J by 2 bases, with 11 bases left in between. The germline V gene has CDR1 SGHKS and CDR2 YYEKEE (reference sequence). The CDR3 loop is CASSFQGRTGNTIYF. CDR3 in DNA: TGTGCCAGCAGCTTCCAGGGCCGCACTGGAAACACCATATATTTT. Complete variable domain (other parts from reference TRBV5-5 and TRBJ1-3): DAGVTQSPTHLIKTRGQQVTLRCSPISGHKSVSWYQQVLGQGPQFIFQYYEKEERGRGNFPDRFSARQFPNYSSELNVNALLLGDSALYLCASSFQGRTGNTIYFGEGSWLTVV.

This chain joins TRBV5-4 and TRBJ2-5; TRBD2 matches 8 bases. CDR1 and CDR2 (germline): SGHNT, YYREEE (reference sequence). The CDR3 has 16 amino acids. Trimming at V came to 0 bases and at J to 1 base, leaving 5 bases not matched to a gene. CDR3 in DNA: TGTGCCAGCAGCTTGGTCAGCGGGAGATCCCAAGAGACCCAGTACTTC. Protein product: CASSLVSGRSQETQYF.

There are a few counts of this clone. V is TRBV30 and J is TRBJ1-6; 7 bases fit TRBD1. Germline CDR1 and CDR2: GTSNPN and SVGIG (reference sequence). V gave up 3 bases and J gave up 7 bases; unmatched junction bases: 0. The CDR3 consists of 12 residues. The DNA for the CDR3 is TGTGCCTGGAGACAGGGGAATTCACCCCTCCACTTT. The encoded protein is CAWRQGNSPLHF.

This clone was counted a single time. The chain links TRBV5-1 to TRBJ2-7, with a weak D call TRBD1 (6 bases). The germline V gene encodes CDR1 SGHRS and CDR2 YFSETQ. The germline V and J ends were trimmed by 4 bases and 5 bases, with 10 bases remaining between them. The CDR3 is 12 amino acids. The CDR3 DNA follows: TGCGCCAGCAGCCGACAGGTCGACGAGCAGTACTTC. It is translated as CASSRQVDEQYF. The full variable domain, completed using reference TRBV5-1 and TRBJ2-7, is KAGVTQTPRYLIKTRGQQVTLSCSPISGHRSVSWYQQTPGQGLQFLFEYFSETQRNKGNFPGRFSGRQFSNSRSEMNVSTLELGDSALYLCASSRQVDEQYFGPGTRLTVT.

The CDR3 DNA reads TGTGCCAGCTCACCACAGACAGGAGGTACTGAAGCTTTCTTT. The encoded protein is CASSPQTGGTEAFF. The chain couples TRBV18 to TRBJ1-1; TRBD1 might be the D (6 bases). In germline, CDR1 is KGHSH, CDR2 LQKENI. There are 14 residues in the CDR3. Deletions cut 1 base from V and 5 bases from J, with 11 bases between.

V and J are TRBV19 and TRBJ2-3; 10 positions agree with TRBD2. The CDR3 is made up of 15 amino acids. Trimming removed 5 bases from V and 8 bases from J; junction bases left unmatched: 10. Germline values: CDR1 LNHDA, CDR2 SQIVND (reference sequence). The CDR3 sequence: CASSPAGGNMATQYF. CDR3 DNA sequence: TGTGCCAGTAGTCCAGCGGGAGGGAACATGGCTACGCAGTATTTT.

The rearrangement links TRBV9 to TRBJ2-1, with 8 bases lining up with TRBD2. Per the germline V gene, CDR1 is SGDLS and CDR2 is YYNGEE. V lost 7 bases and J lost 10; bases outside the gene matches: 19. The CDR3 contains 16 residues. The CDR3 reads CASGSYGSGGISEQFF. In nucleotides, the CDR3 is TGTGCCAGCGGGAGTTATGGCAGCGGGGGAATCTCGGAGCAGTTCTTC.

The genes are TRBV7-3 and TRBJ2-2, with D maybe TRBD2 (6 bases). The CDR3 sequence is 15 residues long. Trimming took off 3 bases at V and 0 bases at J, with 8 bases between the two ends. Looked up from germline, CDR1 is SGHTA and CDR2 is FQGTGA. CDR3 coding DNA: TGTGCCAGCAGCTTTAGCGGTACGAACACCGGGGAGCTGTTTTTT. It is translated as CASSFSGTNTGELFF.

Here the CDR3 reads CASSFVAGGSYEQYF. The CDR3 DNA sequence: TGTGCCAGCAGCTTTGTAGCGGGAGGTTCCTACGAGCAGTACTTC. J is TRBJ2-7 and V is TRBV13; 10 bases fit TRBD2. With V trimmed by 3 bases and J by 1 base, 3 bases remained unmatched. The CDR3 contains 15 residues. Germline-derived CDR1 and CDR2 are PRHDT and FYEKMQ (reference sequence).

This clone was counted a few times. The chain combines TRBV28 with TRBJ2-5; no reliable D call. The CDR3 has 13 residues. Germline V CDR1 and CDR2: MDHEN, SYDVKM. Between the trimmed V and J ends, which lost 4 bases and 5 bases, there was a span of 11 bases. The CDR3 here is CASSYKVRETQYF. CDR3 sequence (DNA): TGTGCCAGCAGTTATAAAGTGCGGGAGACCCAGTACTTC.